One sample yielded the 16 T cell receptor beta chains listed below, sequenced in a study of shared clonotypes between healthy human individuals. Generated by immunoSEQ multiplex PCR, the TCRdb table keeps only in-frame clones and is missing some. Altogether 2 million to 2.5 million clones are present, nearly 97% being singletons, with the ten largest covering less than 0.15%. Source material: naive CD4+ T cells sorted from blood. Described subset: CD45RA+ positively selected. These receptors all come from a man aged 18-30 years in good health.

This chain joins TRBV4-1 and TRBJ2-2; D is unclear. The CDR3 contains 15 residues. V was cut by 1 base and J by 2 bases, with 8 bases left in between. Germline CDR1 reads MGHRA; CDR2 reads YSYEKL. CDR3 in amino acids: CASSQVEINTGELFF. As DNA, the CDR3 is TGCGCCAGCAGCCAAGTTGAGATCAACACCGGGGAGCTGTTTTTT.

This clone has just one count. The CDR3 nucleotides read TGTGCCAGCAGTGGGGGCACTAGCGGACTCTCCTACGAGCAGTACTTC. It is translated as CASSGGTSGLSYEQYF. The chain is built from TRBV2 and TRBJ2-7, with 8 positions matching TRBD2. CDR1 is SNHLY, CDR2 FYNNEI, per germline. This CDR3 is 16 amino acids long. The junction had 8 bases not matched to a gene; V was cut back by 4 bases and J by 0 bases.

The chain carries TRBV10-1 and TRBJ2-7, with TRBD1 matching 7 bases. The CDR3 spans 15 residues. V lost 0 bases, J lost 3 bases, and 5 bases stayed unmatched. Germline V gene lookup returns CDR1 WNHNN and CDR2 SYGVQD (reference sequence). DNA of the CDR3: TGCGCCAGCAGTGAGTCGACAGGGAAACTCTACGAGCAGTACTTC. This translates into CASSESTGKLYEQYF.

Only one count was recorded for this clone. CDR3 residues: CASSRGTSTDTQYF. CDR3 coding DNA: TGTGCCAGCAGCCGAGGAACTAGCACAGATACGCAGTATTTT. This rearrangement joins TRBV7-9 to TRBJ2-3; D gene uncertain. Germline V lookup: CDR1 SEHNR, CDR2 FQNEAQ (reference sequence). CDR3 length equals 14 residues. V lost 5 bases and J lost 0, with 9 bases in between.

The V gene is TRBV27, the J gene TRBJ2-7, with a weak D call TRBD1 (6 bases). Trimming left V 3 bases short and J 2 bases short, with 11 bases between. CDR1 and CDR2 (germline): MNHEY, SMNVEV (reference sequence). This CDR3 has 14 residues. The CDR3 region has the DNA TGTGCCAGCAGTTTGACTGGACAGCCCTACGAGCAGTACTTC. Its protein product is CASSLTGQPYEQYF.

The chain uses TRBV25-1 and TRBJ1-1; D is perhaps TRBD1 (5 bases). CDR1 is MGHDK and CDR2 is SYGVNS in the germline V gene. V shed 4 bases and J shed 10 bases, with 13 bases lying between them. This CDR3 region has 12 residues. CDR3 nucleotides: TGTGCCAGCAGTGGTAGCGTAGGGGTAGCTTTCTTT. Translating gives CASSGSVGVAFF.

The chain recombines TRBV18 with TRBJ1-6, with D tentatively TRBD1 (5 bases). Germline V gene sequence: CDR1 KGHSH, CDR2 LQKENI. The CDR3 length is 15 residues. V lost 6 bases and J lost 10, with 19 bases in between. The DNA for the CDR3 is TGTGCCAGCTCGCAAACCGGGACGGGTCAATCACCCCTCCACTTT. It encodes CASSQTGTGQSPLHF. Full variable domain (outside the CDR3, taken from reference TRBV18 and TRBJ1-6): NAGVMQNPRHLVRRRGQEARLRCSPMKGHSHVYWYRQLPEEGLKFMVYLQKENIIDESGMPKERFSAEFPKEGPSILRIQQVVRGDSAAYFCASSQTGTGQSPLHFGNGTRLTVT.

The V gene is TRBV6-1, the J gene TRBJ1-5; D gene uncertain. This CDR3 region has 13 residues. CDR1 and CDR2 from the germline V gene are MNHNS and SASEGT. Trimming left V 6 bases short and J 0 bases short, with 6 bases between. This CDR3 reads CASSPYSNQPQHF. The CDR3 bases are TGTGCCAGCAGCCCATATAGCAATCAGCCCCAGCATTTT.

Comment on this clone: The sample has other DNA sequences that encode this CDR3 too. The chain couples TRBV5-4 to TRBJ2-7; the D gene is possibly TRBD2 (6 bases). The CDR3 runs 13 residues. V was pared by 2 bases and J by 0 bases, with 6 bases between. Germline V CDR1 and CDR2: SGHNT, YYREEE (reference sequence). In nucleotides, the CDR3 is TGTGCCAGCAGCTTCGGGGGCTCCTACGAGCAGTACTTC. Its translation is CASSFGGSYEQYF.

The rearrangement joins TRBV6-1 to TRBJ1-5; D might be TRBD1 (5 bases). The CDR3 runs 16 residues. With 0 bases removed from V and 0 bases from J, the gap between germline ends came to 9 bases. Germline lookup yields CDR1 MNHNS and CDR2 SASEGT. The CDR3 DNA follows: TGTGCCAGCAGTGAAGCGGGACCGAATAGCAATCAGCCCCAGCATTTT. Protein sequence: CASSEAGPNSNQPQHF.

The DNA of the CDR3 is TGTGCCTGGAGGGTTCAGGGGTTGTGGGAAAAACTGTTTTTT. Its translation is CAWRVQGLWEKLFF. J is TRBJ1-4 and V is TRBV30; D perhaps matches TRBD1 (6 bases). CDR1 is GTSNPN, CDR2 SVGIG, per germline (reference sequence). CDR3 length: 14 residues. Trimming stripped 3 bases from V and 8 bases from J, with 16 bases between.

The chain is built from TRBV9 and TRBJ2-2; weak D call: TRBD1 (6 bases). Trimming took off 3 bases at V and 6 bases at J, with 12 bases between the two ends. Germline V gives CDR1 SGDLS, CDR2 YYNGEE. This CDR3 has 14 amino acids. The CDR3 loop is CASSGYRAPGELFF. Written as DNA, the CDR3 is TGTGCCAGCAGCGGTTACAGGGCCCCCGGGGAGCTGTTTTTT.

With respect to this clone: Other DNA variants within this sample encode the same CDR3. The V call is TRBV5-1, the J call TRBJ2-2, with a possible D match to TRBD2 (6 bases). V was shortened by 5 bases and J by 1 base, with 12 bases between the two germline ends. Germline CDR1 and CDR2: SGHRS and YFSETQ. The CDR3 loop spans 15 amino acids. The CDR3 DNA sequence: TGCGCCAGCAGAGTTAGCGGCGGGAACACCGGGGAGCTGTTTTTT. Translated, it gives CASRVSGGNTGELFF.

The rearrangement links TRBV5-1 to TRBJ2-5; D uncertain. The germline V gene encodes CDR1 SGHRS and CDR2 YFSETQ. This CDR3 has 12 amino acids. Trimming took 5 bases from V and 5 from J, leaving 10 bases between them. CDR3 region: CASSNWAETQYF. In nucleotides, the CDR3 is TGCGCCAGCAGTAATTGGGCGGAGACCCAGTACTTC.

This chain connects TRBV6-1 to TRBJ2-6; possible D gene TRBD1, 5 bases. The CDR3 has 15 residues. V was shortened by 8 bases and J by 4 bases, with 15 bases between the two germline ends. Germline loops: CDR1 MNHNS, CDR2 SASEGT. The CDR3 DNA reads TGTGCCAGCCGCCCGGCAGGGCTAGGGGCCAACGTCCTGACTTTC. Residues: CASRPAGLGANVLTF.

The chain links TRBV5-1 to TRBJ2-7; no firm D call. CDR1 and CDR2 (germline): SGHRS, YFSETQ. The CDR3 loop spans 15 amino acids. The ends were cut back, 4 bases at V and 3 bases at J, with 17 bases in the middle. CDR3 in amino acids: CASSPDPQKYYEQYF. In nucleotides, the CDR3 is TGCGCCAGCAGCCCGGACCCTCAAAAGTACTACGAGCAGTACTTC.